This entry concerns a single T cell receptor (beta chain). What it binds is unknown. This entry belongs to a study of cytomegalovirus exposure and HLA in healthy donors. Findings and caveats of the study: Later analysis reportedly placed an Asian-associated ancestry cluster below the roughly 680-donor mean in N-insertions.

Germline V gene data show CDR1 as LNHNV and CDR2 as YYDKDF (reference sequence). The CDR3 totals 14 residues. The trim removed 3 bases at V and 6 bases at J, leaving 4 bases unmatched. PCR amplification relied on 60 Vbeta primers (plus 13 Jbeta primers). Measured with immunoSEQ multiplex PCR; TCRdb has only the in-frame clones, and not every one. The sample holds fewer than 85,000 clones, about 78% seen once. Specimen: PBMCs. The chain employs TRBV15 and TRBJ1-4; 7 bases line up with TRBD1. The TCR sequence derives from a woman between 40 and 50 years old in good health and CMV-seropositive. The CDR3 DNA is TGTGCCACCAGCAGGACAGGGTCTTATGAAAAACTGTTTTTT. Residues: CATSRTGSYEKLFF.